Listed below are T cell receptor beta chains from one sample, sequenced in a study of blood T cell repertoires in COVID-19. The data were produced by immunoSEQ multiplex PCR, yet TCRdb's version contains in-frame clones alone and is incomplete. The table lists roughly 300,000 clones, 85% of them singletons, with about 14% in the top ten. The source material was peripheral blood. These TCRs come from a human donor in a cohort sampled during active COVID-19. Both conserved end residues are part of each CDR3. D genes are given only for firm matches. Not all rows give a size; the values are once, few, many and, for expanded clones, a class.

CASSQAGRGREGTDTQYF	TGTGCCAGCAGCCAAGCCGGGCGAGGGCGGGAGGGCACAGATACGCAGTATTTT	NA	TRBJ2-3	TRBD2	TRBV3-1/TRBV3-2
CATSMYRTSGANEQFF	TGTGCCACCAGCATGTACAGGACTAGCGGCGCCAATGAGCAGTTCTTC	NA	TRBJ2-1	TRBD2	TRBV15
CASRPWTGAPDTQYF	TGCGCCAGCAGACCGTGGACAGGGGCCCCAGATACGCAGTATTTT	once	TRBJ2-3	TRBD1	TRBV5-1
CASSLAGTGGEGYTF	TGCGCCAGCAGCTTGGCGGGGACAGGGGGTGAAGGCTACACCTTC	NA	TRBJ1-2	TRBD1	TRBV5-1
CASSGGTANGSPLHF	TGTGCCAGCAGCGGCGGGACAGCCAATGGGTCACCCCTCCACTTT	NA	TRBJ1-6	TRBD1	TRBV2
CASSTGRTNEKLFF	TGTGCCAGTAGTACCGGGAGAACTAATGAAAAACTGTTTTTT	NA	TRBJ1-4	NA	TRBV19
CASFSVGEQFF	TGTGCCAGCTTTTCGGTTGGTGAGCAGTTCTTC	few	TRBJ2-1	NA	TRBV27
CASSLYDFLAGAFF	TGTGCCAGCAGCTTGTACGACTTCCTGGCGGGCGCTTTCTTT	once	TRBJ1-1	NA	TRBV5-6
CASSWTGTRTYNEQFF	TGTGCCAGCAGCTGGACCGGGACTAGGACCTACAATGAGCAGTTCTTC	NA	TRBJ2-1	TRBD2	TRBV7-3
CASSLSGLNTEAFF	TGTGCCAGCAGCTTATCAGGATTGAACACTGAAGCTTTCTTT	NA	TRBJ1-1	NA	TRBV11-2
CASSPKRDRMHEQYF	TGTGCCAGCTCACCGAAACGGGATCGCATGCACGAGCAGTACTTC	NA	TRBJ2-7	NA	TRBV18
CATSRGDNYGYTF	TGTGCCACCAGTCGTGGGGACAATTATGGCTACACCTTC	many	TRBJ1-2	NA	TRBV24-1
CASSLAPGQGYEQYF	TGTGCCAGCAGCTTGGCCCCGGGACAGGGATACGAGCAGTACTTC	NA	TRBJ2-7	TRBD1	TRBV5-4
CASSQEPHGTSRNEQFF	TGCGCCAGCAGCCAAGAGCCCCACGGGACTAGCCGCAATGAGCAGTTCTTC	NA	TRBJ2-1	TRBD2	TRBV4-3
CAWSVLKSYNSPLHF	TGTGCCTGGAGTGTCCTAAAATCCTATAATTCACCCCTCCACTTT	NA	TRBJ1-6	NA	TRBV30
CASSLGPGNTEAFF	TGCGCCAGCAGCTTGGGGCCGGGGAACACTGAAGCTTTCTTT	once	TRBJ1-1	NA	TRBV5-1
CASNPGTGTEQYF	TGTGCCAGCAATCCCGGGACAGGGACCGAGCAGTACTTC	NA	TRBJ2-7	TRBD1	TRBV28
CASSFESGNEQFF	TGTGCCAGCAGCTTCGAATCGGGCAATGAGCAGTTCTTC	NA	TRBJ2-1	NA	TRBV11-3
CASSPGFSGANVLTF	TGTGCCAGTAGTCCAGGGTTCTCTGGGGCCAACGTCCTGACTTTC	NA	TRBJ2-6	NA	TRBV19
CASSPGGFQDYEQYF	TGTGCCAGTAGTCCCGGGGGGTTCCAAGACTACGAGCAGTACTTC	NA	TRBJ2-7	TRBD2	TRBV19
CASTLGSTDTQYF	TGTGCCAGCACCTTGGGCAGCACAGATACGCAGTATTTT	NA	TRBJ2-3	NA	TRBV12-3/TRBV12-4
CASSLNAASSYEQYF	TGCGCCAGCAGCTTGAATGCCGCGAGCTCCTACGAGCAGTACTTC	NA	TRBJ2-7	NA	TRBV5-1
CATRLLDGELFF	TGTGCCACCAGGTTACTAGACGGGGAGCTGTTTTTT	NA	TRBJ2-2	NA	TRBV15
CASSLVGDGYTF	TGTGCCAGCAGTTTAGTAGGGGATGGCTACACCTTC	few	TRBJ1-2	NA	TRBV28
CASSDRAGGYGYTF	TGTGCCAGCAGCGACCGGGCGGGTGGCTATGGCTACACCTTC	NA	TRBJ1-2	NA	TRBV13
CAISESHRTSGSLYTDTQYF	TGTGCCATCAGTGAGTCTCACCGAACTAGCGGGAGCCTTTACACAGATACGCAGTATTTT	NA	TRBJ2-3	TRBD2	TRBV10-3
CASSLDWLAGVEQYF	TGTGCCAGCAGCTTAGATTGGCTAGCGGGAGTCGAGCAGTACTTC	NA	TRBJ2-7	TRBD2	TRBV11-2
CSVRLAGELQYF	TGCAGCGTGAGGCTAGCGGGAGAACTTCAGTACTTC	NA	TRBJ2-4	TRBD2	TRBV29-1
CASSATGSRVGGELFF	TGTGCCAGCAGCGCAACAGGGTCAAGGGTCGGCGGGGAGCTGTTTTTT	NA	TRBJ2-2	NA	TRBV9
CASSTFGQTNYGYTF	TGTGCCAGTAGTACGTTTGGACAGACTAACTATGGCTACACCTTC	NA	TRBJ1-2	NA	TRBV19
CASSQEAGVKNEQFF	TGTGCCAGCAGCCAAGAGGCGGGAGTGAAAAATGAGCAGTTCTTC	NA	TRBJ2-1	TRBD2	TRBV4-2
CASSPGGSADNEQFF	TGCGCCAGCAGCCCCGGCGGATCCGCGGACAATGAGCAGTTCTTC	NA	TRBJ2-1	NA	TRBV4-3